The 21 T cell receptor beta chains in this list originate from one sample, sequenced in a study of T cells in women clearing cervical HPV infection. Using immunoSEQ multiplex PCR, the repertoire was profiled, and TCRdb retains in-frame clones only, with some absent. Its table records just over 20,000 clones. Sequencing was done on a sample of blood buffy coat. Receptor source: a woman between 18 and 75 years old with a cervical HPV16 infection that either progressed to CIN3+ or cleared (not recorded which).

Worth noting for this clone: The read is 3 residues too short to cover the CDR3 end, so that end is filled in from the germline J gene. The V call is TRBV20-1, the J call TRBJ1-5; D unclear. V was cut by 0 bases and J by 0 bases, with 6 bases left in between. The CDR3 is made up of 14 amino acids. Looked up from germline, CDR1 is DFQATT and CDR2 is SNEGSKA (reference sequence). The covered CDR3 bases are TGCAGTGCTAGAGACGTAAATAGCAATCAGCCC. It specifies CSARDVNSNQP. The entire CDR3 is CSARDVNSNQPQHF.

Comments on this clone: The read terminates 3 residues before the CDR3 end, so the remaining end is supplied by the germline J gene. The gene calls are TRBV30 and TRBJ1-4, with a weak D call TRBD1 (5 bases). V was trimmed by 4 bases and J by 5 bases, leaving 11 bases between them. The germline V gene has CDR1 GTSNPN and CDR2 SVGIG (reference sequence). CDR3 length: 13 amino acids. The CDR3 DNA, read in part, is TGTGCCTGGACAGGGAAGAACAATGAAAAA. Protein product: CAWTGKNNEK. The full CDR3 reads CAWTGKNNEKLFF.

Regarding this clone: Distinct nucleotide sequences in the sample also encode this CDR3. CDR3 residues: CAISESGAGGGETQYF. The DNA read from the CDR3 is TGTGCCATCAGTGAGTCTGGAGCGGGGGGCGGTGAGACC. The chain links TRBV10-3 to TRBJ2-5; 9 bases map to TRBD2. The read is 3 residues too short to cover the CDR3 end, so that end is filled in from the germline J gene. This CDR3 comprises 16 residues. V lost 0 bases to trimming and J lost 5 bases; unmatched junction nucleotides: 7. The V gene's germline CDR1 is ENHRY and CDR2 SYGVKD.

Comment on this clone: Read sequence stops 3 residues before the CDR3 end, and the germline J gene provides the missing end. The chain is built from TRBV18 and TRBJ2-7; no firm D call. This CDR3 has 13 amino acids. Germline values: CDR1 KGHSH, CDR2 LQKENI. Trimming cost V 2 bases and J 2 bases, with 7 bases left between them. The CDR3 bases that were read are TGTGCCAGCTCACCAGGGCCGACCTACGAG. Its translation is CASSPGPTYE. The whole CDR3 is CASSPGPTYEQYF.

As for this clone: The CDR3 end falls 3 residues outside the read, so it is completed with the germline J gene. This chain uses TRBV10-3 with TRBJ2-2; TRBD2 matches at 13 bases. Per germline, CDR1 ENHRY and CDR2 SYGVKD. The junction had 2 bases not matched to a gene; V was cut back by 5 bases and J by 2 bases. The CDR3 spans 16 residues. Incomplete CDR3 DNA: TGTGCCATCAGTAGACTAGCGGGGGGTAACACCGGGGAG. It specifies CAISRLAGGNTGE. The whole CDR3 protein reads CAISRLAGGNTGELFF.

The sequenced CDR3 bases are TGTGCCAGTAGTATGGGGTCAGGGGCGGAGACC. This encodes CASSMGSGAET. The entire CDR3 protein reads CASSMGSGAETQYF. The J gene is TRBJ2-5, the V gene TRBV19; D might be TRBD1 (6 bases). The read falls 3 residues short of the CDR3 end, and the missing part is taken from the germline J gene. The CDR3 runs 14 residues. Trimming removed 3 bases at V and 5 bases at J, with 13 bases between. Germline lookup yields CDR1 LNHDA and CDR2 SQIVND (reference sequence). Drawing the rest from reference TRBV19 and TRBJ2-5, the complete variable domain is DGGITQSPKYLFRKEGQNVTLSCEQNLNHDAMYWYRQDPGQGLRLIYYSQIVNDFQKGDIAEGYSVSREKKESFPLTVTSAQKNPTAFYLCASSMGSGAETQYFGPGTRLLVL.

A note on this clone: The read falls 3 residues short of the CDR3 end, and the missing part is taken from the germline J gene. V and J are TRBV13 and TRBJ1-4, with D perhaps TRBD1 (6 bases). Germline CDR1 is PRHDT and CDR2 is FYEKMQ (reference sequence). This CDR3 region has 13 residues. CDR3: CASSTRQESPLFF. Partial CDR3 DNA: TGTGCCAGCAGCACCCGACAGGAGTCACCA.

On this clone itself: The read gets to within 3 residues of the CDR3 end, and the germline J gene fills in the rest. This chain joins TRBV15 and TRBJ2-6; 8 bases agree with TRBD1. Germline trimming cut 4 bases from V and 4 bases from J; bases unmatched to any gene: 6. In germline, CDR1 is LNHNV, CDR2 YYDKDF (reference sequence). This CDR3 contains 16 residues. The covered CDR3 bases are TGTGCCACCAGCACGCAGGGGGCGCAAGGGGCCAACGTC. This translates into CATSTQGAQGANV. The entire CDR3 protein reads CATSTQGAQGANVLTF.

In regard to this clone: The read halts 3 residues ahead of the CDR3 end, with the missing end drawn from the germline J gene. The genes are TRBV2 and TRBJ2-3; D gene uncertain. Trimming pared 2 bases from V and 3 bases from J, leaving 6 bases between. From germline, CDR1 is SNHLY and CDR2 FYNNEI. This CDR3 has 13 residues. The DNA read from the CDR3 is TGTGCCAGCAGTGAACAGACTACAGATACG. Residues: CASSEQTTDT. The whole CDR3 reads CASSEQTTDTQYF.

Notes on this clone: The CDR3 goes on 3 residues after the read ends, and that part is filled in from the germline J gene. This rearrangement joins TRBV2 to TRBJ1-5; 11 nucleotides agree with TRBD1. CDR1 is SNHLY, CDR2 FYNNEI, per germline. After removal of 3 bases from V and 6 bases from J, the junction contained 4 bases not matched to a gene. The CDR3 is 15 amino acids. The CDR3 loop is CASSEDRGQGQPQHF. The part of the CDR3 DNA that was read is TGTGCCAGCAGTGAGGACAGGGGGCAGGGTCAGCCC. Full variable domain (missing parts from reference TRBV2 and TRBJ1-5): EPEVTQTPSHQVTQMGQEVILRCVPISNHLYFYWYRQILGQKVEFLVSFYNNEISEKSEIFDDQFSVERPDGSNFTLKIRSTKLEDSAMYFCASSEDRGQGQPQHFGDGTRLSIL.

Remarks on this clone: Germline and junction disagree at one end, which may indicate a read error. Read data end 3 residues before the CDR3 end; the end is taken from the germline J gene. This chain connects TRBV7-7 to TRBJ1-2, with a tentative D call TRBD1 (5 bases). The CDR3 runs 14 residues. Germline V CDR1 and CDR2: SSHAT, FNYEAQ (reference sequence). The CDR3 sequence is CASSLAGGGLRYTF. The CDR3 bases that were read are TGTGCTAGCAGCTTAGCGGGGGGGGGTTTGCGC.

With respect to this clone: The junction departs from germline at one end; a sequencing error may be responsible. The read is 3 residues too short to cover the CDR3 end, so that end is filled in from the germline J gene. This chain uses TRBV7-9 with TRBJ2-3; weak D call: TRBD1 (5 bases). The CDR3 has 14 residues. The V gene's germline CDR1 is SEHNR and CDR2 FQNEAQ (reference sequence). The DNA read from the CDR3 is TGTTCCAGCAGCTTAGGGGCTAACCAAGAGACG. Translation gives CSSSLGANQET. The entire CDR3 reads CSSSLGANQETQYF.

As regards this clone: The read terminates 3 residues before the CDR3 end, so the remaining end is supplied by the germline J gene. The gene calls are TRBV30 and TRBJ1-2; TRBD1 matches at 7 bases. The germline CDR1 and CDR2 sequences are GTSNPN and SVGIG (reference sequence). CDR3 length: 14 residues. The CDR3 DNA, read in part, is TGTGCCTGGAGACGGACAGGAGGATCCTACGAC. It encodes CAWRRTGGSYD. The full CDR3 protein reads CAWRRTGGSYDYTF.

Points on this clone: The read ends 3 residues early relative to the CDR3; the germline J gene fills the gap. The chain uses TRBV20-1 and TRBJ2-7; TRBD1 matches at 10 bases. From germline, CDR1 is DFQATT and CDR2 SNEGSKA (reference sequence). The CDR3 covers 16 residues. Trimming cost V 6 bases and J 3 bases; bases outside gene matches: 14. This CDR3 is CSAISGTGDSRYEQYF. CDR3 bases read: TGCAGTGCAATCTCCGGGACAGGGGATTCTCGCTACGAG.

Details on this clone: Sequencing ends 3 residues short of the CDR3 end; the germline J gene provides the rest. The chain couples TRBV27 to TRBJ2-3; D unresolved. V shed 4 bases and J shed 2 bases, with 13 bases lying between them. CDR3 length equals 15 residues. CDR1 and CDR2 (germline): MNHEY, SMNVEV (reference sequence). The CDR3 is CASSYRQRLTDTQYF. The sequenced CDR3 bases are TGTGCCAGCAGTTATCGGCAGAGACTCACAGATACG.

A remark on this clone: The read falls 3 residues short of the CDR3 end, and the missing part is taken from the germline J gene. This sequence joins TRBV6-1 and TRBJ2-1; D is perhaps TRBD1 or TRBD2 (5 bases each). CDR3 length: 17 residues. V was cut by 1 base and J by 0 bases, with 13 bases left in between. Germline V lookup: CDR1 MNHNS, CDR2 SASEGT. CDR3 sequence reads: CASSEGPPRGSYNEQFF. The sequenced part of the CDR3 DNA is TGTGCCAGCAGTGAAGGACCTCCGAGGGGCTCCTACAATGAG.

With respect to this clone: The read terminates 3 residues ahead of where the CDR3 ends, so the germline J gene completes it. The genes are TRBV5-4 and TRBJ2-1, with 8 bases fitting TRBD1. Germline CDR1 and CDR2: SGHNT and YYREEE (reference sequence). This CDR3 spans 15 amino acids. J gave up 7 bases and V 3 bases, and 9 bases lay outside the gene matches. The covered CDR3 bases are TGTGCCAGCAGCTCGGGGACAGGACTTTGGAATGAG. Encoded protein: CASSSGTGLWNE. Given in full, the CDR3 is CASSSGTGLWNEQFF.

Worth noting for this clone: Its ends do not fully match the called genes, so a read error is possible. The chain's CDR3 is CASSLGLGSYNEQFF. CDR3 DNA, as far as it was read: TGTGCTAGCAGCTTAGGACTAGGGTCTTACAATGAG. J is TRBJ2-1 and V is TRBV7-7, with 7 positions matching TRBD2. The read terminates 3 residues before the CDR3 end, so the remaining end is supplied by the germline J gene. Germline lookup yields CDR1 SSHAT and CDR2 FNYEAQ (reference sequence). The length of the CDR3 is 15 residues.

Worth noting for this clone: The CDR3 is cut off 3 residues early in the read; its end comes from the germline J gene. This rearrangement joins TRBV6-2 or TRBV6-3 to TRBJ2-1, with TRBD1 identical over 7 bases. The germline V gene encodes CDR1 MNHEY and CDR2 SVGEGT. This CDR3 is 12 amino acids long. The trim removed 6 bases at V and 8 bases at J, leaving 4 bases unmatched. The sequenced part of the CDR3 DNA is TGTGCCAGCAGCCGACAGGGATATGAG. Protein: CASSRQGYE. The entire CDR3 protein is CASSRQGYEQFF.

On this clone: The read falls 3 residues short of the CDR3 end, and the missing part is taken from the germline J gene. The rearrangement uses TRBV11-2 and TRBJ2-2, with D possibly being TRBD1 (5 bases). The CDR3 extends over 14 amino acids. Germline assignment: CDR1 SGHAT and CDR2 FQNNGV. Trimming stripped 2 bases from V and 6 bases from J, with 10 bases between. The CDR3 loop reads CASSLSAGSGELFF. CDR3 bases read: TGTGCCAGCAGCTTATCCGCAGGGTCCGGGGAG.

A word on this clone: The CDR3 end is not reached by the read, which stops 3 residues before it; the germline J gene fills it in. The chain employs TRBV5-1 and TRBJ1-1; TRBD1 matches 7 bases. Germline values: CDR1 SGHRS, CDR2 YFSETQ. V was pared by 4 bases and J by 3 bases, with 15 bases of the junction left unmatched. The CDR3 runs 17 residues. CDR3 sequence reads: CASSLGRRDSTYTEAFF. CDR3 DNA (partial): TGCGCCAGCAGCCTCGGCCGCCGGGACAGCACATACACTGAA. The entire variable domain, with the rest obtained from reference TRBV5-1 and TRBJ1-1, is as follows: KAGVTQTPRYLIKTRGQQVTLSCSPISGHRSVSWYQQTPGQGLQFLFEYFSETQRNKGNFPGRFSGRQFSNSRSEMNVSTLELGDSALYLCASSLGRRDSTYTEAFFGQGTRLTVV.